This record covers a single T cell receptor (beta chain). Its antigen is currently unknown. Methods used by the authors: The detection floor for productive clonotype frequency was 2.59 x 10-5. Clones were sequenced by immunoSEQ multiplex PCR, and TCRdb holds only the in-frame ones, with some missing. The V and J calls and clone size come from that table; D and trimming were worked out from the DNA. The sample lists some 8,800 clones, around 85% occurring once. Either unselected PBMC or bead-purified CD4+, CD4+CD8+, CD57+ or CD56+ cells were sequenced. This record belongs to a study of STAT5B mutations in CD4+ large granular lymphocyte leukemia. Study-level results: 8/27 top patient clones versus 2/35 control clones were TRBV06-family.

The germline CDR1 and CDR2 sequences are SGHVS and FQNEAQ. This CDR3 region has 13 residues. V was trimmed by 2 bases and J by 3 bases, leaving 7 bases between them. The chain has TRBV7-8 and TRBJ1-1; tentative D call: TRBD1 (5 bases). The source of this sequence is a man aged 60-69 years with CD4+ T-cell large granular lymphocyte leukemia. Sequenced sample: PBMCs. The CDR3 loop is CASSLWGDTEAFF. The CDR3 DNA reads TGTGCCAGCAGCTTATGGGGGGACACTGAAGCTTTCTTT.